This T cell receptor (beta chain) is drawn from a study of cytomegalovirus exposure and HLA in healthy donors. In the study overall: As released early, the data held 70 million to 100 million unique TCRs from HLA-typed donors.

Primers for the PCR totalled 60 Vbeta and 13 Jbeta. Assay: immunoSEQ multiplex PCR; the TCRdb copy retains only in-frame clones and omits some. The profile shows about 140,000 clones, roughly 82% of them singletons. V lost 5 bases and J lost 4, with 15 bases in between. CDR3 length: 14 amino acids. CDR1 is SGHDT, CDR2 YYEEEE, per germline. Notes on the study in general: Cytomegalovirus-associated TCR beta chains were listed, numbering 150 to 200. Clonal expansion was found to be greater in HLA-associated TCR beta chains than in equally common others in a later analysis.

Although they were nominally healthy when sampled, donors likely had unrecorded immune exposures. As to this clone: The antigen remains undetermined.

The genes are TRBV5-6 and TRBJ1-1; no firm D call. Sequencing was performed on PBMCs. The sequence came from a man between 18 and 29 years old in good health and CMV-seropositive. The CDR3 region is CASRSGPGGTEAFF. DNA for the CDR3: TGTGCCAGCAGGTCTGGTCCCGGAGGCACTGAAGCTTTCTTT. Variable domain in full (rest from reference TRBV5-6 and TRBJ1-1): DAGVTQSPTHLIKTRGQQVTLRCSPKSGHDTVSWYQQALGQGPQFIFQYYEEEERQRGNFPDRFSGHQFPNYSSELNVNALLLGDSALYLCASRSGPGGTEAFFGQGTRLTVV.